This T cell receptor (beta chain) was documented in a study of regulatory T cells in long-lasting Graves disease. On the study more broadly: The definition of persistent Graves' disease was over 5 years of antithyroid drugs with positive TSH receptor antibodies.

Time point of the sample: persistent/refractory GD, antithyroid drugs over 5 years with positive TRAb. After RNA was extracted from PBMCs, the TCR library was made from it. The authors drew approximately 9 milliliters of peripheral blood into EDTA tubes. As for this clonotype: The antigen is not known.

CDR3 length: 15 residues. Trimming pared 4 bases from V and 4 bases from J, leaving 16 bases between. Germline V CDR1 and CDR2: SGHTA, FQGNSA. The authors built TCR beta libraries using iRepertoire HTBI primers and Arm-PCR of CDR3 regions. MiXCR, applied by TCRdb to the multiplex PCR reads, yields one record per CDR3 protein. The sample lists about 470,000 distinct CDR3 sequences; less than 25% were seen once. Findings and limits, study-wide: Patients with persistent Graves' had lower TCR diversity than newly diagnosed patients. There was favoring of TRBV28, TRBJ1-2 and TRBJ2-5 in persistent disease.

V gene TRBV7-2 combines with J gene TRBJ1-1, with D maybe TRBD1 (6 bases). The sequence was obtained from a female donor with Graves disease. Material: peripheral blood mononuclear cells (PBMCs), obtained when the disease was refractory, from a patient treated with antithyroid drugs. CDR3 DNA: TGTGCCAGCAGCTCCCTCTGGGGGGGCCCCACTGAAGCTTTCTTT. Protein: CASSSLWGGPTEAFF. Together with reference TRBV7-2 and TRBJ1-1, the CDR3 gives the full variable domain: GAGVSQSPSNKVTEKGKDVELRCDPISGHTALYWYRQSLGQGLEFLIYFQGNSAPDKSGLPSDRFSAERTGGSVSTLTIQRTQQEDSAVYLCASSSLWGGPTEAFFGQGTRLTVV.